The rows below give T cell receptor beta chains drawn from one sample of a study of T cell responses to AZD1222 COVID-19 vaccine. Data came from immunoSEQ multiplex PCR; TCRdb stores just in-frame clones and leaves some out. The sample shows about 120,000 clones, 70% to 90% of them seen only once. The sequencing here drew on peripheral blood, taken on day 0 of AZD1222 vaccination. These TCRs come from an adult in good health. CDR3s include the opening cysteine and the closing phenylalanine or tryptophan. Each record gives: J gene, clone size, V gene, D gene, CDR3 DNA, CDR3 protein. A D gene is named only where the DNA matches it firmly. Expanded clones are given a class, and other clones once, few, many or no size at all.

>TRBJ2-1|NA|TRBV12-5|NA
TGTGCTAGTGGTCTCCGGGTGGACTCCCTCGGTGAGCAGTTCTTC
CASGLRVDSLGEQFF
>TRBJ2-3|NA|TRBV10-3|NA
TGTGCCATCAGTGAGAGGAAACTAGACACAGATACGCAGTATTTT
CAISERKLDTDTQYF
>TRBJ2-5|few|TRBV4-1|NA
TGCGCCAGCAGCCAAGACCCGGGTGGGGAGACCCAGTACTTC
CASSQDPGGETQYF
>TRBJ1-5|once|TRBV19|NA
TGTGCCAGTAGCACTACAGGGAGCAATCAGCCCCAGCATTTT
CASSTTGSNQPQHF
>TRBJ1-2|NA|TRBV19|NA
TGTGCCAGTAGTATGGCGGGGGATGGCTACACCTTC
CASSMAGDGYTF
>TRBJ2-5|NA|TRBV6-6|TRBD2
TGTGCCAGCAGCCCCGGGACTAGCGCTGAGACCCAGTACTTC
CASSPGTSAETQYF
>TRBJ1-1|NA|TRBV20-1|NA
TGCAGGGGGGGGGACACTGAAGCTTTCTTT
CRGGDTEAFF
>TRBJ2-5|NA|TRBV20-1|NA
TGCAGTGCTAGTTCGGACACGGCCAGAGAGACCCAGTACTTC
CSASSDTARETQYF
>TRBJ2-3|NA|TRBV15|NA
TGTGCCACCAGCACGGGGGTAACCTACACAGATACGCAGTATTTT
CATSTGVTYTDTQYF
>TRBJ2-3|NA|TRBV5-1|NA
TGCGCCAGCAGCCCAGGTAGCTATCGAGATACGCAGTATTTT
CASSPGSYRDTQYF
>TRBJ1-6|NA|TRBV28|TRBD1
TGTGCCAGCAGTTTAGGAGGGGGCCAGAGCTCCTATAATTCACCCCTCCACTTT
CASSLGGGQSSYNSPLHF
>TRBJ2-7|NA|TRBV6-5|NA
TGTGCCAGCACCCAGCCGCGTTACCCCTACGAGCAGTACTTC
CASTQPRYPYEQYF
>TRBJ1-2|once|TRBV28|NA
TGTGCCAGCAGCGACAGGCGGGCTAACTATGGCTACACCTTC
CASSDRRANYGYTF